The following is a T cell receptor beta chain sequence with its context. What it recognizes is unknown. The data derive from a study of response to subunit inactivated influenza vaccine. TCRdb ran MiXCR on the RT-PCR reads and lists one entry per CDR3 protein. The sample includes about 800,000 distinct CDR3 sequences, 21% of them seen just once. Study-wide results and caveats: With each seasonal influenza vaccination, the authors suggested, few new T cells are recruited.

The receptor was derived from a man aged 50-60 years who received an inactivated influenza vaccine. The sequences come from PBMCs from blood, collected about 5 days after vaccination.

The CDR3 loop reads CASSLARGFDYGYTF. Written as DNA, the CDR3 is TGCGCCAGCAGCTTGGCTAGGGGTTTCGACTATGGCTACACCTTC. The J gene is TRBJ1-2, the V gene TRBV5-1, with D perhaps TRBD1 (5 bases). The CDR3 has 15 residues. Trimming pared 0 bases from V and 3 bases from J, leaving 12 bases between. Germline-derived CDR1 and CDR2 are SGHRS and YFSETQ.